The source of this T cell receptor beta chain is a study of CD8+ T cells in alopecia areata. After isolation, RNA underwent reverse transcription to generate cDNA as the sequencing template. The data were produced by immunoSEQ multiplex PCR, yet TCRdb's version contains in-frame clones alone and is incomplete. The specimen has around 300,000 clones, none found just once. Comment on this clone: Its antigen is unknown. Mouse gene names apply.

Markers including CD4, CD8alpha, NKG2D and NKG2ACE guided sorting of pooled cutaneous lymph node cells. Findings of the study overall: Relative to mice, TCR sharing across patients was less clear, a difference possibly HLA-related. Affected lesional scalp, above all in alopecia totalis/universalis, was more clonal than normal scalp.

This receptor was obtained from a C3H/HeJ mouse with alopecia areata. Strain haplotype at MHC: H2-k. Sequencing was carried out using CD4+ T cells sorted from a lymph node.

The CDR3 loop is CASSVPGLGEDTQYF. Partial CDR3 DNA: TGTGCCAGCAGTGTTCCGGGACTGGGGGAAGAC. The chain has TRBV13-1 and TRBJ2-5; 11 nucleotides align to TRBD2. The read ends 4 residues before the CDR3 terminus; that terminus is restored from the germline J gene. The CDR3 sequence is 15 residues long. Germline V gene data show CDR1 as NSHNY and CDR2 as SYGAGN.